This T cell receptor beta chain comes out of a study of CD8+ T cells in alopecia areata (dated by TCRdb to 2016 to 2018). Concerning the study at large: Treated patients were enrolled in an open-label pilot trial of oral tofacitinib, 5 to 10 mg twice daily, for moderate-to-severe alopecia areata. Tofacitinib was given for 6 to 18 months, followed by 6 months of follow-up off drug to assess delayed response and recurrence. Disease severity in treated patients was measured with the SALT score, which quantifies the percentage of affected scalp surface area. In both human patients and the C3H/HeJ mouse model, the study applied high-throughput TCRbeta sequencing to look at T cell clonal expansion in alopecia areata. In humans, TCRbeta sequencing was performed on scalp tissue and on sorted CD4+ and CD8+ peripheral blood T cells from healthy controls and from patients with patchy or totalis/universalis alopecia areata. Tofacitinib-treated patients had biopsies at baseline and at 4 and 24 weeks of treatment, with a later scalp biopsy in several patients. Scalp clonality was compared among normal scalp (n=4), patchy alopecia areata scalp (n=8), and alopecia totalis/universalis scalp (n=8). The RNA source kit depended on sample type: the PAXgene miRNA kit for fixed scalp, the miRNeasy kit for PBMCs, and the RNeasy kit for mouse skin. TCRbeta CDR3 regions were amplified by immunoSEQ multiplex PCR with 35 Vbeta forward and 13 Jbeta reverse primers.

Here is what the overall study found, with its caveats: Unlike mouse skin, where gammadelta T cells dominate, normal human skin contains resident alphabeta T cells that get sequenced too, which complicates analysis of the scalp TCR repertoire. Scalp clonality and the number of expanded CD8+ clones among the top 100 scalp clones were significantly decreased by tofacitinib. Because the treated cohort was small and included a single nonresponder, larger studies are needed to assess links between baseline CD8+ expansion and response. Shared TCR sequences between patients were less evident than in mice, which may be partly attributable to HLA diversity in the patient population. Many expanded lesional clones persisted in scalp and blood during tofacitinib treatment, which may partly explain relapse after stopping treatment. Compared with normal scalp, lesional scalp, particularly in alopecia totalis/universalis, had higher clonality and more expanded CD8+ clones, which suggests antigenic drive.

Germline trimming: 1 base from V, 4 bases from J; junction bases outside gene matches: 4. The CDR3, cysteine through phenylalanine, is 14 amino acids long. Only the CDR3 DNA is retained, 42 bases long and in frame from the first base. Taken from the germline V gene (reference sequence), the CDR1 and CDR2 loops are GTSNPN and SVGIG. Concerning this clone itself: No antigen is known for it. No base-level quality is on record; no much larger clone is a single base apart.

The library came from the immunoSEQ multiplex PCR assay. For TCR sequencing, RNA was extracted from every sample and reverse transcribed into cDNA to serve as template. SuperScript III was used to make first-strand cDNA, primed with a 2:1 mix of oligo-dT and random hexamers. A synthetic immune receptor repertoire was used to assess amplification bias, and residual bias was removed computationally. The study's own analysis went as follows. Raw reads were preprocessed for error removal, and CDR3 was defined according to IMGT conventions as running from the conserved cysteine to phenylalanine. To get clonality, Shannon entropy was normalized by log2 of the number of productive unique TCRs and the result was subtracted from 1. Whether each scalp clone was CD4 or CD8 was inferred by checking scalp TCRbeta sequences against the CD4 and CD8 repertoires from sorted blood. Sourced from immuneACCESS, this table was stored by TCRdb with only in-frame sequences that have V and J called. A share of the clones is absent; for the studies checked, an unresolved V gene accounts for under half, and the remainder has no known explanation. V, J and clone size are those of that table, while D and trimming were read from the DNA. Counted in this sample were more than 150,000 clones; 58% of them appeared once. 10% to 15% of the sample is held by the ten biggest clonotypes.

Taken with the paper, the label for time point translates to: less than 30 weeks on oral tofacitinib. The sample's treatment or condition, from its label and the paper: oral pan-JAK inhibitor, 5-10 mg twice daily. Lesional scalp punch biopsies and peripheral blood were obtained from alopecia areata patients. PBMCs were separated by density centrifugation and stained for CD3, CD4 and CD8, after which CD4+ and CD8+ T cells were sorted on a FACSAria. The TCR was taken from a human donor with alopecia areata. The sample in question was CD8+ T cells sorted from blood, obtained at week 24, from a patient treated with tofacitinib. The sequence joins TRBV30 to TRBJ2-7; 10 central nucleotides agree with TRBD1. CDR3 protein: CAWSGQGALYEQYF. The DNA sequence is given as TGTGCCTGGAGTGGACAGGGGGCTCTATACGAGCAGTACTTC.